These 20 T cell receptor beta chains were sequenced from one sample in a study of cytomegalovirus exposure and HLA in healthy donors. PCR employed 60 Vbeta and 13 Jbeta primers. The assay was immunoSEQ multiplex PCR, and TCRdb's table has in-frame clones only and misses some. Of under 250,000 clones in the sample, about 81% were seen once. Sequencing used PBMCs. These receptors all come from a woman between 40 and 50 years old in good health and CMV-seronegative.

This chain uses TRBV9 with TRBJ1-2, with D possibly TRBD1 on 5 matching bases. The CDR3 length is 15 residues. V shed 3 bases and J shed 2 bases, with 14 bases lying between them. CDR1 is SGDLS, CDR2 YYNGEE, per germline. CDR3 loop: CASSGPVGGNYGYTF. The CDR3 coding sequence is TGTGCCAGCAGCGGACCGGTGGGGGGAAACTATGGCTACACCTTC.

The rearrangement uses TRBV5-1 and TRBJ1-2; possibly TRBD1 for D (5 bases). Germline CDR1 is SGHRS and CDR2 is YFSETQ. V was trimmed by 0 bases and J by 7 bases, leaving 13 bases between them. CDR3 length: 14 amino acids. The CDR3 sequence is CASSLDPGHSGYTF. The DNA of the CDR3 is TGCGCCAGCAGCTTGGATCCAGGGCATAGTGGCTACACCTTC. Based on the CDR3 plus reference TRBV5-1 and TRBJ1-2, the full variable domain is KAGVTQTPRYLIKTRGQQVTLSCSPISGHRSVSWYQQTPGQGLQFLFEYFSETQRNKGNFPGRFSGRQFSNSRSEMNVSTLELGDSALYLCASSLDPGHSGYTFGSGTRLTVV.

The chain combines TRBV20-1 with TRBJ2-1, with 8 bases fitting TRBD2. Germline values: CDR1 DFQATT, CDR2 SNEGSKA (reference sequence). The CDR3 contains 11 residues. After removal of 6 bases from V and 15 bases from J, the junction contained 10 bases not matched to a gene. DNA for the CDR3: TGCAGTGCGGGGGAGCGGGAGCCGCCGTTCTTC. Amino acid sequence: CSAGEREPPFF.

The rearrangement links TRBV7-6 to TRBJ2-7, with TRBD2 as a possible D gene (5 bases). The germline gives CDR1 SGHVS, CDR2 FNYEAQ. V gave up 2 bases and J gave up 2 bases, with 10 bases separating them. This CDR3 has 14 amino acids. CDR3 protein: CASSLSGNAYEQYF. The CDR3 DNA reads as TGTGCCAGCAGCTTATCCGGGAATGCCTACGAGCAGTACTTC. The complete variable domain, with remaining parts taken from reference TRBV7-6 and TRBJ2-7, reads GAGVSQSPRYKVTKRGQDVALRCDPISGHVSLYWYRQALGQGPEFLTYFNYEAQQDKSGLPNDRFSAERPEGSISTLTIQRTEQRDSAMYRCASSLSGNAYEQYFGPGTRLTVT.

The chain carries TRBV7-9 and TRBJ2-7; 9 nucleotides match TRBD2. The CDR3 has 16 residues. The V segment lost 5 bases and the J segment 3 bases; nucleotides outside the gene matches: 11. From germline, CDR1 is SEHNR and CDR2 FQNEAQ (reference sequence). The CDR3 DNA follows: TGTGCCAGCAGCCCACGTTTAGCGGGAGAACACTACGAGCAGTACTTC. Its translation: CASSPRLAGEHYEQYF.

The chain combines TRBV30 with TRBJ2-7; TRBD1 might be the D (5 bases). There are 13 residues in the CDR3. V was pared by 3 bases and J by 1 base, with 10 bases between. CDR1 is GTSNPN and CDR2 is SVGIG in the germline V gene (reference sequence). The CDR3 bases are TGTGCCTGGAGCGTCAGGGTTTCCTACGAGCAGTACTTC. Translated: CAWSVRVSYEQYF.

In this sample, this clone turned up a few times. The chain carries TRBV28 and TRBJ2-7, with D possibly TRBD1 on 6 matching bases. This CDR3 has 12 residues. Germline values: CDR1 MDHEN, CDR2 SYDVKM. V lost 1 base and J lost 10, with 11 bases in between. DNA for the CDR3: TGTGCCAGCAGTTTATTCAGGGGCGACCAGTACTTC. As protein: CASSLFRGDQYF.

About this clone itself: This same CDR3 is encoded by further DNA sequences in the sample. This chain uses TRBV9 with TRBJ2-5, with TRBD2 matching 12 bases. V lost 0 bases, J lost 5 bases, and 2 bases stayed unmatched. Germline values: CDR1 SGDLS, CDR2 YYNGEE. The CDR3 runs 15 residues. The CDR3 region is CASSVGLAGVETQYF. CDR3 sequence (DNA): TGTGCCAGCAGCGTAGGACTAGCGGGAGTGGAGACCCAGTACTTC.

The chain uses TRBV5-1 and TRBJ2-7; D is undetermined. This CDR3 has 14 amino acids. Germline V gene data show CDR1 as SGHRS and CDR2 as YFSETQ. Trimming left V 5 bases short and J 0 bases short, with 12 bases between. CDR3 region: CASRRLTDSYEQYF. DNA of the CDR3: TGCGCCAGCAGGCGACTGACGGACTCCTACGAGCAGTACTTC.

The chain combines TRBV2 with TRBJ2-7, with a possible D match to TRBD2 (5 bases). Looked up from germline, CDR1 is SNHLY and CDR2 is FYNNEI. Trimming removed 5 bases at V and 1 base at J, with 9 bases between. CDR3 length: 13 amino acids. The CDR3: CASSTRDSYEQYF. DNA of the CDR3: TGTGCCAGCAGTACCCGGGATTCCTACGAGCAGTACTTC. The variable domain in full, completed from reference TRBV2 and TRBJ2-7, reads EPEVTQTPSHQVTQMGQEVILRCVPISNHLYFYWYRQILGQKVEFLVSFYNNEISEKSEIFDDQFSVERPDGSNFTLKIRSTKLEDSAMYFCASSTRDSYEQYFGPGTRLTVT.

CDR3 residues: CASSINRGGNTGELFF. DNA of the CDR3: TGTGCCAGCAGTATAAATCGCGGAGGAAACACCGGGGAGCTGTTTTTT. This chain links TRBV9 with TRBJ2-2, with D possibly being TRBD2 (5 bases). V was clipped by 5 bases and J by 2 bases, with 16 bases between them. The CDR3 is made up of 16 amino acids. Germline V lookup: CDR1 SGDLS, CDR2 YYNGEE. The complete variable domain, with remaining parts taken from reference TRBV9 and TRBJ2-2, reads DSGVTQTPKHLITATGQRVTLRCSPRSGDLSVYWYQQSLDQGLQFLIQYYNGEERAKGNILERFSAQQFPDLHSELNLSSLELGDSALYFCASSINRGGNTGELFFGEGSRLTVL.

Here the CDR3 reads CASSLGQGATEAFF. The CDR3 DNA reads as TGTGCCAGCAGCTTAGGACAGGGGGCCACTGAAGCTTTCTTT. This rearrangement joins TRBV11-3 to TRBJ1-1; 10 bases align to TRBD1. Losses at the gene ends were 1 base for V and 4 bases for J; bases not matched to a gene: 0. The CDR3 sequence is 14 residues long. Looked up from germline, CDR1 is SGHNT and CDR2 is YENEEA.

The V gene is TRBV28, the J gene TRBJ2-7; the match to TRBD1 covers 8 bases. This CDR3 has 14 amino acids. Germline CDR1 reads MDHEN; CDR2 reads SYDVKM. The ends lost 7 bases at V and 6 bases at J; junction bases unmatched: 11. In nucleotides, the CDR3 is TGTGCCAGCACTCTCCCCGGGACAGGAGGCGAGCAGTACTTC. Translating it yields CASTLPGTGGEQYF.

The chain is built from TRBV5-1 and TRBJ2-2, with a possible D match to TRBD1 (6 bases). This CDR3 is built from 16 residues. Trimming left V 0 bases short and J 1 base short, with 10 bases between. Germline V gene sequence: CDR1 SGHRS, CDR2 YFSETQ. CDR3 loop: CASSLGQGMNTGELFF. DNA for the CDR3: TGCGCCAGCAGCTTGGGCCAGGGGATGAACACCGGGGAGCTGTTTTTT.

This rearrangement joins TRBV28 to TRBJ2-7; 7 nucleotides align to TRBD2. Germline assignment: CDR1 MDHEN and CDR2 SYDVKM. This CDR3 spans 16 amino acids. V was clipped by 6 bases and J by 0 bases; unmatched bases: 11. The CDR3 nucleotides are TGTGCCAGCAGCCCAAGCGGGACCTTTAGCTCCTACGAGCAGTACTTC. Its translation is CASSPSGTFSSYEQYF.

The chain couples TRBV9 to TRBJ2-7; unclear D gene. The CDR3 length is 14 residues. V lost 3 bases to trimming and J lost 4 bases, with 14 bases between them. In germline, CDR1 is SGDLS, CDR2 YYNGEE. This CDR3 is CASSESPSGYEQYF. The CDR3 DNA sequence: TGTGCCAGCAGCGAAAGCCCCTCAGGATACGAGCAGTACTTC.

This chain uses TRBV5-6 with TRBJ1-2; 7 bases align to TRBD1. V lost 3 bases and J lost 8; bases outside the gene matches: 16. In germline, CDR1 is SGHDT, CDR2 YYEEEE. The CDR3 is 16 residues long. CDR3 in DNA: TGTGCCAGCAGCTCTCCGACAGGGATGGGAGTTGAGGGCTACACCTTC. This translates into CASSSPTGMGVEGYTF.

V is TRBV6-1 and J is TRBJ2-2; D is undetermined. Trimming stripped 2 bases from V and 4 bases from J, with 11 bases between. The CDR3 is 15 amino acids. Germline CDR1 is MNHNS and CDR2 is SASEGT. The CDR3 DNA reads as TGTGCCAGCAGTGAACGGGTGTCCGGCACCGGGGAGCTGTTTTTT. Residues: CASSERVSGTGELFF.

This clone was seen only a few times. The genes are TRBV19 and TRBJ1-1; 9 bases are a match to TRBD1. The length of the CDR3 is 15 residues. Germline CDR1 LNHDA, CDR2 SQIVND (reference sequence). V shed 5 bases, J shed 5 bases, and the junction held 9 bases outside the gene matches. The CDR3: CASSQTGGAPTEAFF. CDR3 coding DNA: TGTGCCAGTAGTCAGACAGGGGGGGCGCCGACTGAAGCTTTCTTT.

V is TRBV7-3 and J is TRBJ2-3; D is perhaps TRBD2 (6 bases). CDR1 and CDR2 (germline): SGHTA, FQGTGA. V was shortened by 4 bases and J by 4 bases, with 12 bases between the two germline ends. This CDR3 region has 14 residues. The CDR3 sequence is CASSSAGGSDTQYF. The CDR3 DNA reads as TGTGCCAGCAGCTCAGCCGGAGGGTCAGATACGCAGTATTTT.